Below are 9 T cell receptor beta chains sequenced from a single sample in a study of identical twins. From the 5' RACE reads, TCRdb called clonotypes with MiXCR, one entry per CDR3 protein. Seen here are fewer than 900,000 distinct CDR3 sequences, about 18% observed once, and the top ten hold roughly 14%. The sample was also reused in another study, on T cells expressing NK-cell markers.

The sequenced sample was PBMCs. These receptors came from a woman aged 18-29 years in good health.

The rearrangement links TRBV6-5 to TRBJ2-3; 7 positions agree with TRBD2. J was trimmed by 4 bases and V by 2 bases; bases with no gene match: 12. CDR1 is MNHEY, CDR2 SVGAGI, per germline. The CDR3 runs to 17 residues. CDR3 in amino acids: CASSYNRLAHSSDTQYF. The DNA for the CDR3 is TGTGCCAGCAGTTACAATCGACTAGCCCACTCGTCAGATACGCAGTATTTT.

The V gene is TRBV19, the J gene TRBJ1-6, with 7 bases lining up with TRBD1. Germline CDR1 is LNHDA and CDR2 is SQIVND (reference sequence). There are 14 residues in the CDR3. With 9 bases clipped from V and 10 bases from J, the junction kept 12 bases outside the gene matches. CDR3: CARSTGQSGSPLHF. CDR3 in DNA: TGTGCCAGGAGCACGGGACAGTCTGGGTCACCCCTCCACTTT.

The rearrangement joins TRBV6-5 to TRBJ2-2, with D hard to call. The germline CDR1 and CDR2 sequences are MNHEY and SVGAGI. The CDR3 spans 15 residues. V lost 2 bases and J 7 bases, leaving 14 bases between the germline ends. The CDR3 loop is CASSYTPWVDGELFF. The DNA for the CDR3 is TGTGCCAGCAGTTACACCCCGTGGGTGGACGGGGAGCTGTTTTTT.

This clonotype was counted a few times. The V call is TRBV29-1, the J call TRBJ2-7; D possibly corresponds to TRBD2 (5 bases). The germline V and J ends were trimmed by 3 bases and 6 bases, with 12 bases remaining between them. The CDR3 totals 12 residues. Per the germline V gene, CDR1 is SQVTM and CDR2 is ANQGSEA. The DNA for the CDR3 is TGCAGCGTTGATCTAGGAGGATTCGAGCAGTACTTC. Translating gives CSVDLGGFEQYF.

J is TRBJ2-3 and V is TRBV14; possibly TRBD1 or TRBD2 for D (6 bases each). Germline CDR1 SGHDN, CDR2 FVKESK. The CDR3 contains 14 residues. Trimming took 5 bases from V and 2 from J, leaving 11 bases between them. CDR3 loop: CASSLRDITDTQYF. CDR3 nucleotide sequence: TGTGCCAGCAGCTTGCGGGACATCACAGATACGCAGTATTTT.

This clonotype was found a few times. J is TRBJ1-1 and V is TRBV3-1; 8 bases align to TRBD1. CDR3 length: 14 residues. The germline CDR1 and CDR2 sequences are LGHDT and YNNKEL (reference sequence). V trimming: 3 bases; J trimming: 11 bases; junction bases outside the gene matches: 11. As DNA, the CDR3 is TGTGCCAGCAGCCAGGAGACTCAACAGGGGGAGGCTTTCTTT. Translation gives CASSQETQQGEAFF.

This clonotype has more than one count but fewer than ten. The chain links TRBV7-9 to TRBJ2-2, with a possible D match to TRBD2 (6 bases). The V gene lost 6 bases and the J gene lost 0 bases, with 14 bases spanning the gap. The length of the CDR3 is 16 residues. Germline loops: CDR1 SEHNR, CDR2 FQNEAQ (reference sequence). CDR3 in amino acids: CASSYRGDANTGELFF. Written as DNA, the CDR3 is TGTGCCAGCAGTTACCGCGGGGATGCGAACACCGGGGAGCTGTTTTTT.

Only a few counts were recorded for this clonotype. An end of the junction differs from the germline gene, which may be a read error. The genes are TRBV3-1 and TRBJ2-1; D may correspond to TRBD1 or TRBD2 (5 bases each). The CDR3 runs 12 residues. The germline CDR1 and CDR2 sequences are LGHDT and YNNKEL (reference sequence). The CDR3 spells CASSQEGFEQFF. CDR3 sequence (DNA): TGTGCCAGCAGTCAAGAGGGGTTTGAGCAGTTCTTC.

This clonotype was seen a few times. The DNA for the CDR3 is TGCAGTGCTAGAGATAATCGGGGTAACACAGATACGCAGTATTTT. This gives the protein CSARDNRGNTDTQYF. The chain recombines TRBV20-1 with TRBJ2-3, with D maybe TRBD2 (5 bases). Per the germline V gene, CDR1 is DFQATT and CDR2 is SNEGSKA (reference sequence). Trimming stripped 0 bases from V and 2 bases from J, with 12 bases between. CDR3 length: 15 residues.